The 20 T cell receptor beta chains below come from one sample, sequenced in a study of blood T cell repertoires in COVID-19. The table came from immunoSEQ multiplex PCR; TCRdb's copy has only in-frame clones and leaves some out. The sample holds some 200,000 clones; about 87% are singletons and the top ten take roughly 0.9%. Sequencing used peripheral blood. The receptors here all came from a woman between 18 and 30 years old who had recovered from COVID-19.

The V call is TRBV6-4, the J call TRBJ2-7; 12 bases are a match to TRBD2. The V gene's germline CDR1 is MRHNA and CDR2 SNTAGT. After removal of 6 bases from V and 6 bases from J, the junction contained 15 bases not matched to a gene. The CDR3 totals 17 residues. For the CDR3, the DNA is TGTGCCAGCAGGCTGCGGGGGACTAGCGGGCCCGGGGGCGAGCAGTACGTC. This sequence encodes CASRLRGTSGPGGEQYV.

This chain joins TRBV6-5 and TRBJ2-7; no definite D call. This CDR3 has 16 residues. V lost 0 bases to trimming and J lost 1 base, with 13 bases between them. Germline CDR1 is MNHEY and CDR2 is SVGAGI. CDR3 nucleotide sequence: TGTGCCAGCAGTTACTCGGTGGTAGAAGTATCCTACGAGCAGTACGTC. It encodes CASSYSVVEVSYEQYV.

The DNA for the CDR3 is TGTGCCAGCAGCTTGGGGCCAAGCAATGAGCAGTTCTTC. This sequence encodes CASSLGPSNEQFF. This chain connects TRBV7-3 to TRBJ2-1, with a possible D match to TRBD1 (5 bases). CDR1 is SGHTA and CDR2 is FQGTGA in the germline V gene. The V and J ends lost 3 bases and 6 bases respectively, with 9 bases between them. There are 13 residues in the CDR3.

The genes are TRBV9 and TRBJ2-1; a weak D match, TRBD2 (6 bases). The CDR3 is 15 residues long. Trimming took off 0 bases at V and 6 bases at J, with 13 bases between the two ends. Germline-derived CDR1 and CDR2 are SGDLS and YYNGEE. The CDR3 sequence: CASSVGSGVGNEQFF. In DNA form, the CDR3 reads TGTGCCAGCAGCGTAGGGTCGGGAGTAGGCAATGAGCAGTTCTTC.

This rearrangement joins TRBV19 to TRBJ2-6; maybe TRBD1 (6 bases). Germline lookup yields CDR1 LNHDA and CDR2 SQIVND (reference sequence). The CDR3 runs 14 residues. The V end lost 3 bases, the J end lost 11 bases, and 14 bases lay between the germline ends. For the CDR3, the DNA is TGTGCCAGTAGTATTACAGGGAGCCCACACGTCCTGACTTTC. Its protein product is CASSITGSPHVLTF.

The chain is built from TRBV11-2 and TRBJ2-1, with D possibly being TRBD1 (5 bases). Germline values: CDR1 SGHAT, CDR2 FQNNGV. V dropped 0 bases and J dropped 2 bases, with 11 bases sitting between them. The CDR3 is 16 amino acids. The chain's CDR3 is CASSLDVQAAYNEQFF. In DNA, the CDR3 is TGTGCCAGCAGCTTAGATGTACAGGCGGCCTACAATGAGCAGTTCTTC.

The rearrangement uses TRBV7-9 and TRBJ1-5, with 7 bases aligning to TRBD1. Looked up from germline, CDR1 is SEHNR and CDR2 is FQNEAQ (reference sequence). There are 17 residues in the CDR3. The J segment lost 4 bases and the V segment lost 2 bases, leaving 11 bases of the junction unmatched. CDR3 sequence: CASSLSYGTVFNQPQHF. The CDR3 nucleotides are TGTGCCAGCAGCTTAAGTTACGGGACAGTGTTTAATCAGCCCCAGCATTTT.

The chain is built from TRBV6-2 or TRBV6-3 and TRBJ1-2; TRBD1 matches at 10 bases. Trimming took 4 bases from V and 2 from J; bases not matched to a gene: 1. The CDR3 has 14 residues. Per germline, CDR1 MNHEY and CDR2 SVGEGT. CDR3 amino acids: CASSWDRGNYGYTF. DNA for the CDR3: TGTGCCAGCAGTTGGGACAGGGGAAACTATGGCTACACCTTC.

CDR3 loop: CASSSQGYGELFF. The DNA of the CDR3 is TGTGCCAGCAGCTCCCAGGGTTACGGGGAGCTGTTTTTT. V and J are TRBV5-4 and TRBJ2-2; D is possibly TRBD1 (5 bases). In germline, CDR1 is SGHNT, CDR2 YYREEE (reference sequence). Trimming removed 3 bases at V and 7 bases at J, with 10 bases between. This CDR3 contains 13 residues.

The CDR3 DNA reads TGTGCCAGCAGCCAAGGGCAAACCGGGACTAGCTACACAGATACGCAGTATTTT. Its translation is CASSQGQTGTSYTDTQYF. J is TRBJ2-3 and V is TRBV3-1 (or the pseudogene TRBV3-2), with 9 bases aligning to TRBD2. V lost 1 base to trimming and J lost 2 bases; unmatched junction nucleotides: 10. The germline gives CDR1 LGHDT, CDR2 YNNKEL (reference sequence). The CDR3 runs to 18 residues.

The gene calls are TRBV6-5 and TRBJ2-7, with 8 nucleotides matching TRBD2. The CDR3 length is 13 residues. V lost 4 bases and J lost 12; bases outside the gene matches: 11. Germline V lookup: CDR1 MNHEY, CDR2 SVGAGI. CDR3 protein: CASSSVPGLVGYV. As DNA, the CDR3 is TGTGCCAGCAGTTCCGTCCCGGGACTAGTAGGGTACGTC.

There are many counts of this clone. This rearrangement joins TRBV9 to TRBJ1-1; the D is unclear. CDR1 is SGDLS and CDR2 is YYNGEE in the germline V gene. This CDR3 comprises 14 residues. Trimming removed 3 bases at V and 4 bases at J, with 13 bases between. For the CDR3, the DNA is TGTGCCAGCAGCGCGGGAAGAATGGTCACTGAAGCTTTCTTT. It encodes CASSAGRMVTEAFF.

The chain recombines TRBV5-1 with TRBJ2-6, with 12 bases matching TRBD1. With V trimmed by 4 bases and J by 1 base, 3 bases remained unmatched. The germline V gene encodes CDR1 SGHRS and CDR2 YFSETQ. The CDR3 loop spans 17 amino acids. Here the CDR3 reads CASSGGQGASGANVLTF. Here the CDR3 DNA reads TGCGCCAGCAGCGGGGGACAGGGGGCATCTGGGGCCAACGTCCTGACTTTC.

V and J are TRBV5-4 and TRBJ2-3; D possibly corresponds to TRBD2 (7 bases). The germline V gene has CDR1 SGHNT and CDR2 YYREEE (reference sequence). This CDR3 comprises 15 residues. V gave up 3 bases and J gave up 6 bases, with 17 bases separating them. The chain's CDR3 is CASSYPGRGRDTQYF. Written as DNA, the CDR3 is TGTGCCAGCAGCTACCCGGGGAGGGGGAGGGATACGCAGTATTTT. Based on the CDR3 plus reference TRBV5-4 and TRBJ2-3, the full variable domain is ETGVTQSPTHLIKTRGQQVTLRCSSQSGHNTVSWYQQALGQGPQFIFQYYREEENGRGNFPPRFSGLQFPNYSSELNVNALELDDSALYLCASSYPGRGRDTQYFGPGTRLTVL.

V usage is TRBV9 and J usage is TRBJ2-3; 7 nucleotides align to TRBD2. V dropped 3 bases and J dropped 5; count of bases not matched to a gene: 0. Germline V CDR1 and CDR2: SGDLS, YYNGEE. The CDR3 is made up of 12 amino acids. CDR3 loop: CASSASGDTQYF. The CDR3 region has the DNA TGTGCCAGCAGCGCTAGCGGAGATACGCAGTATTTT.

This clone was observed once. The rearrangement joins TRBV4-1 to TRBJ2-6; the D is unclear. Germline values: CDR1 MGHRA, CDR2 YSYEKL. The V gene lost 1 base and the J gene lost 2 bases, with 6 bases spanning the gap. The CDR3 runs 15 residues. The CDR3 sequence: CASSQVDTGANVLTF. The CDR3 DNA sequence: TGCGCCAGCAGCCAAGTCGACACTGGGGCCAACGTCCTGACTTTC.

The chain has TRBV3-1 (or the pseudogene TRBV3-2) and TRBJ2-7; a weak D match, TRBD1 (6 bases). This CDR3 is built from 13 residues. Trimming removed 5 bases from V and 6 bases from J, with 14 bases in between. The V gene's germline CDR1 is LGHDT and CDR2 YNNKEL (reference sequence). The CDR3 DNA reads TGTGCCAGCAGCGAAAACAGGGCGGGCGAGCAGTACTTC. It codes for CASSENRAGEQYF.

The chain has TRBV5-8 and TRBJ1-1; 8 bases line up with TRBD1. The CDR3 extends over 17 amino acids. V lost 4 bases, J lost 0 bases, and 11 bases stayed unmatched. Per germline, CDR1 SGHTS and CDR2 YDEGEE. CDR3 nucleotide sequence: TGTGCCAGCAGCCGGGACAGGAGCCTCTTAATGAACACTGAAGCTTTCTTT. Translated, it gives CASSRDRSLLMNTEAFF.

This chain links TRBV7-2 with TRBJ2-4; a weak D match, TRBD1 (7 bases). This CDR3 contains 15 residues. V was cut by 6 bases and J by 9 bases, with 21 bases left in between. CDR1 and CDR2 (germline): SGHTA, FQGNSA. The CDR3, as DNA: TGTGCCAGCAGAGAGAGGGGAGTTCAGGGGGGCATTCAGTACTTC. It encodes CASRERGVQGGIQYF.

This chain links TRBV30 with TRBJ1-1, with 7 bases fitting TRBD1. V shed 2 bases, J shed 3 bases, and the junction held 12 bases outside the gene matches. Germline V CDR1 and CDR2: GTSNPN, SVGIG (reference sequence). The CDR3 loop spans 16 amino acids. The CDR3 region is CAWSSLFGTGDTEAFF. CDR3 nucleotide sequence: TGTGCCTGGAGTTCACTCTTTGGAACAGGGGACACTGAAGCTTTCTTT.